The present entry profiles one T cell receptor beta chain with its context. V dropped 5 bases and J dropped 4 bases, with 5 bases sitting between them. Germline loops: CDR1 MDHEN, CDR2 SYDVKM. The CDR3 contains 11 residues. Clones were sequenced by immunoSEQ multiplex PCR, and TCRdb holds only the in-frame ones, with some missing. Among about 37,000 clones, approximately 88% were seen once, and the ten largest hold roughly 6.1%. This sample is part of a study of blood T cell repertoires in COVID-19. Sequencing was performed on peripheral blood. The gene calls are TRBV28 and TRBJ2-5; D not certain. The source of this sequence is a human donor in a cohort sampled during active COVID-19. The CDR3 region is CASSLLETQYF. The CDR3 DNA sequence: TGTGCCAGCAGTCTCCTAGAGACCCAGTACTTC.